This T cell receptor (beta chain) was profiled in a study of CD8+ T cells in alopecia areata (dated by TCRdb to the late 2010s). Background on the whole study: The treated patients, all with moderate-to-severe alopecia areata, were enrolled in an open-label pilot trial of oral tofacitinib given at 5 to 10 mg twice daily. Patients received tofacitinib for 6 to 18 months and were then followed off drug for 6 months to check for delayed response and recurrence. To study T cell clonal expansion in alopecia areata, the researchers applied high-throughput TCRbeta sequencing to both the C3H/HeJ mouse model and human patients. Scalp tissue and sorted CD4+ and CD8+ peripheral blood T cells from patchy and totalis/universalis alopecia areata patients and from healthy controls were covered by human TCRbeta sequencing. Tofacitinib-treated patients had biopsies at baseline and at 4 and 24 weeks of treatment, with a later scalp biopsy in several patients. Scalp clonality was compared among normal scalp (n=4), patchy alopecia areata scalp (n=8), and alopecia totalis/universalis scalp (n=8). The RNA source kit depended on sample type: the PAXgene miRNA kit for fixed scalp, the miRNeasy kit for PBMCs, and the RNeasy kit for mouse skin. TCRbeta CDR3 regions were amplified by immunoSEQ multiplex PCR with 35 Vbeta forward and 13 Jbeta reverse primers. Paper-wide results and their limitations: Lesional scalp, especially in alopecia totalis/universalis, showed higher clonality and more expanded CD8+ clones than normal scalp, suggesting antigenic drive. Scalp TCR repertoire analysis is complicated because resident alphabeta T cells in normal human skin are also sequenced, whereas mouse skin is dominated by gammadelta T cells. Compared with mice, TCR sequences shared between patients were less clear, possibly partly because of HLA diversity across the patient population.

Per the publication, the time point label means: baseline before oral tofacitinib. From alopecia areata patients, peripheral blood was collected along with lesional scalp punch biopsies. PBMCs were isolated by density centrifugation and stained for CD3, CD4 and CD8, after which CD4+ and CD8+ T cells were sorted on a FACSAria. Via the germline V gene (reference sequence), CDR1 is DFQATT and CDR2 SNEGSKA. From cysteine to phenylalanine, the CDR3 is 11 amino acids long. Only the CDR3 portion is preserved as DNA: 33 bases, with reading frame beginning at the first base. Between the V and J ends, shortened by 1 base and 3 bases respectively, the junction contains 4 bases. Comment on this clone: This clone's antigen is unknown. No per-base quality is available; no much larger clone lies one base away. Other DNA variants within this sample encode the same CDR3.

Libraries were made using the immunoSEQ multiplex PCR assay. RNA was extracted from all samples and reverse transcribed into cDNA as template for TCR sequencing. First-strand cDNA was synthesized using SuperScript III with a 2:1 mix of oligo-dT and random hexamers. A synthetic immune receptor repertoire was used to measure amplification bias, and any remaining bias was corrected computationally. The original pipeline was this. Raw reads were preprocessed to remove errors, and CDR3 was defined according to IMGT conventions as the region from the conserved cysteine to phenylalanine. To get clonality, Shannon entropy was normalized by log2 of the number of productive unique TCRs and the result was subtracted from 1. Whether scalp clones were CD4 or CD8 was inferred by matching scalp TCRbeta sequences against CD4 and CD8 repertoires sorted from blood. The source is immuneACCESS, and TCRdb retained only in-frame sequences with V and J called. Part of the clones is not carried over; for the studies checked, unresolved V genes explain less than half of this, and the remainder is unexplained. D and trimming were read from the DNA, whereas the V and J calls and clone size are those reported in that table. The table for this sample lists 130,000 to 150,000 clones; 45% to 60% of them were counted only once. The ten largest clonotypes hold 0.85% to 1% of the sample.

This receptor was identified in a human donor with alopecia areata. The material was CD4+ T cells sorted from blood, obtained at week 0. The sequence links TRBV20-1 to TRBJ2-7; no D gene call is confident. The DNA reads TGCAGTGCTAGAGGCGGCTACGAGCAGTACTTC. Its translation reads: CSARGGYEQYF.